These 31 T cell receptor beta chains originate from one sample sequenced in a study of cytomegalovirus exposure and HLA in healthy donors. PCR involved 60 Vbeta and 13 Jbeta primers. The data were produced by immunoSEQ multiplex PCR, yet TCRdb's version contains in-frame clones alone and is incomplete. The sample lists about 82,000 clones, approximately 80% seen once, with about 3.5% in the top ten. The sample was PBMCs. Source of these receptors: a man in his fifties or sixties in good health and CMV-seronegative.

This clone has just one count. This chain joins TRBV5-6 and TRBJ2-5; D gene unclear. The CDR3 is made up of 11 amino acids. V shed 2 bases and J shed 5 bases, with 4 bases lying between them. CDR1 and CDR2 from the germline V gene are SGHDT and YYEEEE. CDR3 loop: CASSLEETQYF. The CDR3 DNA is TGTGCCAGCAGCTTAGAGGAGACCCAGTACTTC.

This sequence joins TRBV5-5 and TRBJ1-1; TRBD1 is a possible D gene (5 bases). The CDR3 is 13 residues long. The ends were cut back, 0 bases at V and 11 bases at J, with 14 bases in the middle. CDR1 is SGHKS, CDR2 YYEKEE, per germline (reference sequence). CDR3 in amino acids: CASSLVQDGSAFF. The CDR3 DNA reads as TGTGCCAGCAGCTTGGTACAGGATGGGTCGGCTTTCTTT.

This chain uses TRBV5-4 with TRBJ2-3; D is undetermined. The V and J ends lost 5 bases and 6 bases respectively, with 7 bases between them. The CDR3 consists of 11 residues. Looked up from germline, CDR1 is SGHNT and CDR2 is YYREEE (reference sequence). CDR3 nucleotides: TGTGCCAGCAGTCTGGAGGATACGCAGTATTTT. It encodes CASSLEDTQYF.

The rearrangement uses TRBV6-1 and TRBJ1-2; the D is unclear. Germline V gives CDR1 MNHNS, CDR2 SASEGT. This CDR3 has 13 amino acids. V gave up 4 bases and J gave up 2 bases, with 8 bases separating them. Written as DNA, the CDR3 is TGTGCCAGCAGTGTTGACGGGAACTATGGCTACACCTTC. This encodes CASSVDGNYGYTF.

Concerning this clone: The junction differs from germline at one of its ends, possibly a read error. The V and J genes are TRBV7-9 and TRBJ1-2, with D perhaps matching TRBD1 (6 bases). The CDR3 is 14 amino acids. CDR1 is SEHNR and CDR2 is FQNEAQ in the germline V gene (reference sequence). CDR3 residues: CASSLADRSYGYTF. The CDR3 nucleotides are TGTGCCAGCAGCCTAGCCGACAGGTCTTATGGCTACACCTTC.

This clone was found a few times. The V and J genes are TRBV5-6 and TRBJ1-1, with 9 positions matching TRBD1. From germline, CDR1 is SGHDT and CDR2 YYEEEE. With V trimmed by 1 base and J by 4 bases, 5 bases remained unmatched. This CDR3 has 15 amino acids. The CDR3 sequence is CASSLLGQGFTEAFF. DNA for the CDR3: TGTGCCAGCAGCTTGTTGGGACAGGGTTTCACTGAAGCTTTCTTT.

The chain recombines TRBV9 with TRBJ2-1; 8 bases map to TRBD2. V lost 0 bases and J lost 0; bases outside the gene matches: 5. Germline CDR1 and CDR2: SGDLS and YYNGEE. This CDR3 has 17 residues. The CDR3 DNA reads TGTGCCAGCAGCGTAGATCACAGCGGGGGCTCCTACAATGAGCAGTTCTTC. It codes for CASSVDHSGGSYNEQFF.

The rearrangement uses TRBV5-4 and TRBJ2-1, with D possibly TRBD2 on 5 matching bases. The germline V gene encodes CDR1 SGHNT and CDR2 YYREEE (reference sequence). Trimming removed 3 bases at V and 8 bases at J, with 12 bases between. The CDR3 loop spans 13 amino acids. The CDR3 nucleotides read TGTGCCAGCAGCTCAACGGGGTTCGATGAGCAGTTCTTC. It encodes CASSSTGFDEQFF.

This chain uses TRBV27 with TRBJ2-5, with 7 bases identical to TRBD1. Germline values: CDR1 MNHEY, CDR2 SMNVEV (reference sequence). V lost 5 bases, J lost 5 bases, and 11 bases stayed unmatched. This CDR3 has 15 amino acids. CDR3 sequence: CASSPEQGHGETQYF. The CDR3 DNA is TGTGCCAGCAGTCCGGAACAGGGGCACGGCGAGACCCAGTACTTC.

CDR3 sequence: CASSSGQYLGGYTF. CDR3 nucleotides: TGTGCCAGCAGTTCGGGACAGTACCTCGGTGGCTACACCTTC. The chain employs TRBV27 and TRBJ1-2, with 7 bases lining up with TRBD1. Trimming took 4 bases from V and 7 from J; bases not matched to a gene: 9. The CDR3 is made up of 14 amino acids. Looked up from germline, CDR1 is MNHEY and CDR2 is SMNVEV (reference sequence).

The rearrangement joins TRBV7-8 to TRBJ2-4; TRBD2 is a possible D gene (6 bases). The CDR3 runs 15 residues. In germline, CDR1 is SGHVS, CDR2 FQNEAQ. Trimming removed 1 base from V and 4 bases from J, with 11 bases in between. CDR3: CASSLGSGLKNIQYF. The CDR3 coding sequence is TGTGCCAGCAGCTTAGGATCTGGACTAAAAAACATTCAGTACTTC.

The CDR3 nucleotides read TGTGCCATCAAGGCGGGGGCGTCAGATACGCAGTATTTT. Protein sequence: CAIKAGASDTQYF. The gene calls are TRBV10-3 and TRBJ2-3, with D maybe TRBD2 (7 bases). Trimming stripped 7 bases from V and 4 bases from J, with 12 bases between. The CDR3 contains 13 residues. Germline V gene lookup returns CDR1 ENHRY and CDR2 SYGVKD.

The chain links TRBV7-2 to TRBJ1-2; 8 bases fit TRBD1. The CDR3 length is 16 residues. J lost 4 bases, V lost 5 bases, and 12 bases had no gene match. Germline V gives CDR1 SGHTA, CDR2 FQGNSA. This chain's CDR3 is CASSPAGAGGIYGYTF. The CDR3 bases are TGTGCCAGCAGCCCAGCTGGGGCAGGGGGCATCTATGGCTACACCTTC.

CDR3 in DNA: TGTGCCAGTAGTATAGTTCGGGGTTCCTCCTACGAGCAGTACTTC. Its translation is CASSIVRGSSYEQYF. The gene calls are TRBV19 and TRBJ2-7; the D gene is possibly TRBD2 (5 bases). Germline lookup yields CDR1 LNHDA and CDR2 SQIVND (reference sequence). The CDR3 totals 15 residues. V lost 1 base and J 0 bases, leaving 10 bases between the germline ends. The full variable domain, with the rest looked up from reference TRBV19 and TRBJ2-7, is DGGITQSPKYLFRKEGQNVTLSCEQNLNHDAMYWYRQDPGQGLRLIYYSQIVNDFQKGDIAEGYSVSREKKESFPLTVTSAQKNPTAFYLCASSIVRGSSYEQYFGPGTRLTVT.

This clone was found a few times. This sequence joins TRBV6-1 and TRBJ2-5; TRBD1 might be the D (6 bases). Germline V lookup: CDR1 MNHNS, CDR2 SASEGT. The V end was cut by 10 bases, the J end by 0 bases, with 12 bases between. This CDR3 has 13 amino acids. The CDR3 is CANQGQYQETQYF. In DNA form, the CDR3 reads TGTGCCAACCAGGGGCAGTACCAAGAGACCCAGTACTTC.

This clone showed up just once. The chain uses TRBV9 and TRBJ2-3; 13 bases are a match to TRBD2. Germline CDR1 and CDR2: SGDLS and YYNGEE. After removal of 3 bases from V and 2 bases from J, the junction contained 6 bases not matched to a gene. This CDR3 is built from 17 residues. CDR3 nucleotide sequence: TGTGCCAGCAGCGCAGGGACTAGCGGGGAACCCACAGATACGCAGTATTTT. It encodes CASSAGTSGEPTDTQYF.

The chain recombines TRBV7-2 with TRBJ2-1; 9 bases match TRBD1. Germline CDR1 reads SGHTA; CDR2 reads FQGNSA. The CDR3 is 17 residues long. The V and J ends lost 5 bases and 7 bases, in that order; junction bases with no gene match: 15. CDR3 in amino acids: CASSLAATGGARNEQFF. The CDR3 bases are TGTGCCAGCAGCCTCGCCGCCACAGGGGGCGCAAGAAATGAGCAGTTCTTC.

CDR3 nucleotides: TGTGCCAGCGGGTCTGGACAGGGGATTGAAAAACTGTTTTTT. It specifies CASGSGQGIEKLFF. The rearrangement links TRBV28 to TRBJ1-4, with 9 positions matching TRBD1. V shed 8 bases, J shed 7 bases, and the junction held 8 bases outside the gene matches. CDR1 and CDR2 (germline): MDHEN, SYDVKM. This CDR3 region has 14 residues.

This clone was counted once. Germline is not matched at one junction end, which may reflect a read error. The chain has TRBV7-7 and TRBJ2-7; the D gene is possibly TRBD2 (5 bases). This CDR3 is built from 13 residues. The germline gives CDR1 SSHAT, CDR2 FNYEAQ (reference sequence). In nucleotides, the CDR3 is TGTGCTAGCAGCCCAGTCCCCGGAGGTACGCAGTACTTC. Residues: CASSPVPGGTQYF.

In DNA, the CDR3 is TGTGCCAGCAGCCTACAGGGGAATCTCGTTTACGAGCAGTACTTC. It encodes CASSLQGNLVYEQYF. V is TRBV9 and J is TRBJ2-7, with 7 bases fitting TRBD1. Germline loops: CDR1 SGDLS, CDR2 YYNGEE. CDR3 length: 15 amino acids. With V trimmed by 4 bases and J by 4 bases, 11 bases remained unmatched.

The V gene is TRBV5-4, the J gene TRBJ1-1, with TRBD1 matching over 8 bases. Per the germline V gene, CDR1 is SGHNT and CDR2 is YYREEE (reference sequence). The CDR3 totals 16 residues. V shed 0 bases and J 12 bases; nucleotides not matched to a gene: 16. CDR3: CASSLGHQGAGSLTFF. The CDR3 DNA reads as TGTGCCAGCAGCTTGGGGCACCAGGGGGCCGGTTCGTTGACTTTCTTT.

The V gene is TRBV5-1, the J gene TRBJ2-1; 12 positions agree with TRBD2. CDR3 length: 16 residues. Trimming took 4 bases from V and 7 from J; bases not matched to a gene: 9. CDR1 and CDR2 (germline): SGHRS, YFSETQ. CDR3 amino acids: CASSLQPSGGGNEQFF. The CDR3 DNA sequence: TGCGCCAGCAGCCTCCAGCCTAGCGGGGGGGGTAATGAGCAGTTCTTC.

The rearrangement joins TRBV11-2 to TRBJ1-2, with TRBD1 as a possible D gene (5 bases). Trimming stripped 2 bases from V and 2 bases from J, with 18 bases between. CDR3 length: 17 amino acids. Germline-derived CDR1 and CDR2 are SGHAT and FQNNGV. The CDR3 protein is CASSLWAGQEGNYGYTF. The CDR3 nucleotides read TGTGCCAGCAGCTTATGGGCAGGGCAGGAGGGGAACTATGGCTACACCTTC.

CDR3 DNA sequence: TGTGCCAGCAGCAAGTGCGGGGGACGAGAGACCCAGTACTTC. This encodes CASSKCGGRETQYF. This sequence joins TRBV21-1 and TRBJ2-5; TRBD2 is taken as the D call from the table, unchecked against the DNA. TRBV21-1 is flagged as a pseudogene. The CDR3 contains 14 residues.

This rearrangement joins TRBV5-6 to TRBJ2-7; D uncertain. Germline V gene sequence: CDR1 SGHDT, CDR2 YYEEEE. The ends were cut back, 2 bases at V and 2 bases at J, with 11 bases in the middle. This CDR3 comprises 14 residues. This CDR3 reads CASSFGSKPYEQYF. The CDR3 coding sequence is TGTGCCAGCAGCTTCGGGTCGAAACCCTACGAGCAGTACTTC. The entire variable domain, with the rest obtained from reference TRBV5-6 and TRBJ2-7, is as follows: DAGVTQSPTHLIKTRGQQVTLRCSPKSGHDTVSWYQQALGQGPQFIFQYYEEEERQRGNFPDRFSGHQFPNYSSELNVNALLLGDSALYLCASSFGSKPYEQYFGPGTRLTVT.

This chain connects TRBV9 to TRBJ1-1, with D unclear. V lost 4 bases, J lost 1 base, and 8 bases lay in between. The CDR3 contains 13 residues. Germline CDR1 and CDR2: SGDLS and YYNGEE. Here the CDR3 reads CASSTAQNTEAFF. The CDR3 region has the DNA TGTGCCAGCAGCACCGCACAGAACACTGAAGCTTTCTTT.

This chain links TRBV10-1 with TRBJ2-1; TRBD2 agrees at 12 bases. Germline CDR1 WNHNN, CDR2 SYGVQD (reference sequence). This CDR3 is built from 19 residues. Trimming at V came to 3 bases and at J to 0 bases, leaving 9 bases not matched to a gene. This chain's CDR3 is CASSDLAGGPSASYNEQFF. In DNA, the CDR3 is TGCGCCAGCAGTGATCTAGCGGGGGGGCCCAGCGCCTCCTACAATGAGCAGTTCTTC.

This chain uses TRBV18 with TRBJ1-6, with a tentative D call TRBD1 (5 bases). The CDR3 contains 16 residues. Between the trimmed V and J ends, which lost 4 bases and 8 bases, there was a span of 18 bases. From germline, CDR1 is KGHSH and CDR2 LQKENI. The DNA for the CDR3 is TGTGCCAGCTCACAAGGGACTGCAATGGGTTATTCACCCCTCCACTTT. This codes for CASSQGTAMGYSPLHF.

The chain combines TRBV7-2 with TRBJ1-4; D gene ambiguous. V was pared by 4 bases and J by 7 bases, with 10 bases between. The CDR3 consists of 13 residues. In germline, CDR1 is SGHTA, CDR2 FQGNSA. CDR3 loop: CASSSPRGEKLFF. CDR3 nucleotide sequence: TGTGCCAGCAGCTCCCCGCGGGGTGAAAAACTGTTTTTT.

The CDR3 bases are TGTGCCAGCAGCTCTGGCGGGAACACTGAAGCTTTCTTT. It specifies CASSSGGNTEAFF. The chain joins TRBV11-2 to TRBJ1-1; D gene ambiguous. V lost 4 bases to trimming and J lost 1 base, with 7 bases between them. CDR3 size: 13 residues. From germline, CDR1 is SGHAT and CDR2 FQNNGV. Full variable domain (outside the CDR3, taken from reference TRBV11-2 and TRBJ1-1): EAGVAQSPRYKIIEKRQSVAFWCNPISGHATLYWYQQILGQGPKLLIQFQNNGVVDDSQLPKDRFSAERLKGVDSTLKIQPAKLEDSAVYLCASSSGGNTEAFFGQGTRLTVV.

This clone appeared a few times. CDR3 bases: TGCAGTGCCTCCCTAGAAAACACCATATATTTT. Translation: CSASLENTIYF. The chain couples TRBV20-1 to TRBJ1-3; D is ambiguous. The CDR3 runs to 11 residues. With 6 bases removed from V and 6 bases from J, the gap between germline ends came to 9 bases. Germline CDR1 reads DFQATT; CDR2 reads SNEGSKA (reference sequence).